This T cell receptor beta chain came from a study of CD8 T cells in ankylosing spondylitis. At least ten counts were recorded for this clonotype. Using its own MiXCR run on the 5' RACE reads, TCRdb lists one record per CDR3 protein. The sample carries approximately 210,000 distinct CDR3 sequences, around 13% recorded once. The receptor was isolated from a male donor with ankylosing spondylitis or in good health (not recorded which). Sequencing was performed on blood, either unsorted or a sorted T cell fraction (not recorded which).

The DNA of the CDR3 is TGTGCCAGCAGTTTCGGAGAGACCCAGTACTTC. Its translation: CASSFGETQYF. The rearrangement links TRBV12-3 or TRBV12-4 to TRBJ2-5; D is undetermined. The length of the CDR3 is 11 residues. Trimming took off 3 bases at V and 4 bases at J, with 3 bases between the two ends.